Listed here are 4 T cell receptor beta chains from one sample, sequenced in a study of blood T cell repertoires in COVID-19. Sequencing was performed with immunoSEQ multiplex PCR; in TCRdb, only in-frame clones are kept and a portion is missing. The sample yields more than 200,000 clones, 86% seen once. Sample: peripheral blood. These receptors all stem from a woman in her fifties or sixties with acute or convalescent COVID-19.

The chain employs TRBV7-9 and TRBJ1-2; tentatively, D is TRBD1 (5 bases). The CDR3 length is 12 residues. V dropped 3 bases and J dropped 5 bases, with 7 bases sitting between them. Per the germline V gene, CDR1 is SEHNR and CDR2 is FQNEAQ (reference sequence). The CDR3 spells CASSLTDYGYTF. In DNA form, the CDR3 reads TGTGCCAGCAGCTTGACAGATTATGGCTACACCTTC.

V is TRBV9 and J is TRBJ2-5; the D is unclear. Germline assignment: CDR1 SGDLS and CDR2 YYNGEE. The CDR3 has 13 residues. Trimming took 4 bases from V and 1 from J, leaving 8 bases between them. CDR3 in amino acids: CASSSTLQETQYF. DNA of the CDR3: TGTGCCAGCAGCTCTACGCTCCAAGAGACCCAGTACTTC.

The rearrangement links TRBV6-2 or TRBV6-3 to TRBJ1-5; D unclear. CDR1 and CDR2 from the germline V gene are MNHEY and SVGEGT. Between the trimmed V and J ends, which lost 6 bases and 11 bases, there was a span of 14 bases. The CDR3 length is 12 residues. The CDR3 DNA sequence: TGTGCCAGCAGCCAGGATACACGGGCCCAGCATTTT. It codes for CASSQDTRAQHF.

This clone showed up just once. This chain uses TRBV24-1 with TRBJ2-3, with 9 positions matching TRBD2. Per germline, CDR1 KGHDR and CDR2 SFDVKD. After removal of 3 bases from V and 3 bases from J, the junction contained 3 bases not matched to a gene. The CDR3 has 15 amino acids. The CDR3 coding sequence is TGTGCCACCAGTGATCCAGCGGGGGGTACAGATACGCAGTATTTT. It codes for CATSDPAGGTDTQYF.